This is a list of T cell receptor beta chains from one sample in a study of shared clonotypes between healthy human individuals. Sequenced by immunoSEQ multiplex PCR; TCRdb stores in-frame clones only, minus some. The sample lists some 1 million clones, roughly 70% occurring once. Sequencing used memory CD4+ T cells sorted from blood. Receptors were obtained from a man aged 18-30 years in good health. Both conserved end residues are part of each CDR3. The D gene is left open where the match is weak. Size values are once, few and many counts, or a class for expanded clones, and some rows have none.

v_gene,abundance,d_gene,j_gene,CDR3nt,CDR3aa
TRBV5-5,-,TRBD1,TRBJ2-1,TGTGCCAGCAGCCGCGACCCGGGACAGGGGACCCATGGGCAGTTCTTC,CASSRDPGQGTHGQFF
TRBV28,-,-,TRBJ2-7,TGTGCCAGCAGCCCTACCCCCTACGAGCAGTACTTC,CASSPTPYEQYF
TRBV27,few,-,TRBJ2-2,TGTGCCAGCAGTTTCCGACGTAACACCGGGGAGCTGTTTTTT,CASSFRRNTGELFF
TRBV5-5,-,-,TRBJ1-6,TGTGCCAGCACCGAGAGGGGGACGTCGGGGTCACCCCTCCACTTT,CASTERGTSGSPLHF
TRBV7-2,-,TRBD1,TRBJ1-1,TGTGCCAGCAGTGGACAGGGGCAGGGAGCTTTCTTT,CASSGQGQGAFF
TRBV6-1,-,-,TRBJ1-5,TGTGCCAGCAGTGAATTAAGGGGAAATCAGCCCCAGCATTTT,CASSELRGNQPQHF
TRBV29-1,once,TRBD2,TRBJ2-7,TGCAGCGCCCGGGGGGGATCGGGTATACGCGACGAGCAGTACTTC,CSARGGSGIRDEQYF
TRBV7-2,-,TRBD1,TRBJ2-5,TGTGCCAGCAGGCGAACAGGGGAAGGGGAGACCCAGTACTTC,CASRRTGEGETQYF
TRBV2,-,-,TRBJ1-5,TGTGCCAGCAGTGAAAGGGGACTCAATCAGCCCCAGCATTTT,CASSERGLNQPQHF
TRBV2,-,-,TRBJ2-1,TGTGCCAGCAGGGGGTCCGTCCATGAGCAGTTCTTC,CASRGSVHEQFF
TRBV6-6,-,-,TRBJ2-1,TGTGCCAGCAGTTCGACCTACAATGAGCAGTTCTTC,CASSSTYNEQFF
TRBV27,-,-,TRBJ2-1,TGTGCCAGCAGTGTCACCGGGATCACACGTAACAATGAGCAGTTCTTC,CASSVTGITRNNEQFF
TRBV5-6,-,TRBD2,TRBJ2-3,TGTGCCAGCAGCTTTACGGGAGGGGCTACGCAGTATTTT,CASSFTGGATQYF
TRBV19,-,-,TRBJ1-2,TGTGCCAGTAGTATAGGGGGCGGACACCCCAATGGCTACACCTTC,CASSIGGGHPNGYTF
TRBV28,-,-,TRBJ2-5,TGTGCCAGCACCAAGCTCGACGGTTCTGAGACCCAGTACTTC,CASTKLDGSETQYF
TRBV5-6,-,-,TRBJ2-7,TGTGCCAGCAGCCCTAGACCCCCCTACGAGCAGTACTTC,CASSPRPPYEQYF
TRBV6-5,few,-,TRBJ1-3,TGTGCCAGCAGGGGAGGTGGAAACACCATATATTTT,CASRGGGNTIYF